The 28 T cell receptor beta chains listed next were all sequenced from one sample in a study of T cell repertoires in cytomegalovirus infection. Their cognate antigens are unknown. In TCRdb, the reads were re-called with MiXCR into one record per CDR3 protein. Seen here are a few hundred thousand distinct CDR3 sequences, roughly 43% observed once, and the top ten hold 48%. The material was cultured PBMCs, obtained from culture after CMV antigen stimulation. The receptors originated from a human donor in good health (CMV status not recorded). Some clones in this sample may be carry-over from other donors' samples.

This clonotype occurred a few times. The chain joins TRBV19 to TRBJ1-2; TRBD1 agrees at 8 bases. This CDR3 has 13 residues. Per germline, CDR1 LNHDA and CDR2 SQIVND (reference sequence). J was trimmed by 9 bases and V by 7 bases; bases with no gene match: 10. CDR3 in DNA: TGTGCCAGTACCGAGGACAGGGCACGAAGCTACACCTTC. It yields the protein CASTEDRARSYTF.

The rearrangement joins TRBV6-1 to TRBJ2-7; TRBD2 aligns across 10 bases. The CDR3 extends over 14 amino acids. CDR1 MNHNS and CDR2 SASEGT come from the germline V gene. The V segment lost 6 bases and the J segment 5 bases; nucleotides outside the gene matches: 7. The CDR3 nucleotides read TGTGCCAGCAGCCAAGCGGGAGGGCGTAACGAGCAGTACTTC. Translated, it gives CASSQAGGRNEQYF.

V gene TRBV7-8 combines with J gene TRBJ1-4, with 7 positions matching TRBD1. V was clipped by 5 bases and J by 1 base; unmatched bases: 10. Germline CDR1 SGHVS, CDR2 FQNEAQ. The CDR3 length is 17 residues. The CDR3 reads CASSHNRNRGTNEKLFF. The CDR3 nucleotides read TGTGCCAGCAGCCACAACAGGAACAGGGGAACTAATGAAAAACTGTTTTTT. The variable domain in full, completed from reference TRBV7-8 and TRBJ1-4, reads GAGVSQSPRYKVAKRGQDVALRCDPISGHVSLFWYQQALGQGPEFLTYFQNEAQLDKSGLPSDRFFAERPEGSVSTLKIQRTQQEDSAVYLCASSHNRNRGTNEKLFFGSGTQLSVL.

The chain uses TRBV20-1 and TRBJ2-5, with 9 bases aligning to TRBD2. The CDR3 consists of 15 residues. V lost 2 bases to trimming and J lost 5 bases; unmatched junction nucleotides: 9. Germline CDR1 reads DFQATT; CDR2 reads SNEGSKA (reference sequence). CDR3 DNA sequence: TGCAGTGCTAGACCGCGGGGGGGGGTAGGCGAGACCCAGTACTTC. Translating it yields CSARPRGGVGETQYF.

The table lists this clonotype with a few counts. In nucleotides, the CDR3 is TGTGCCAGCAGTGAAGGGGACAGCGACTATGGCTACACCTTC. This sequence encodes CASSEGDSDYGYTF. The rearrangement links TRBV6-1 to TRBJ1-2, with 7 bases identical to TRBD1. CDR3 length: 14 residues. The germline gives CDR1 MNHNS, CDR2 SASEGT. The ends lost 1 base at V and 3 bases at J; junction bases unmatched: 2.

This rearrangement joins TRBV19 to TRBJ1-1; TRBD1 aligns across 7 bases. V shed 6 bases and J 5 bases; nucleotides not matched to a gene: 15. Germline assignment: CDR1 LNHDA and CDR2 SQIVND (reference sequence). The CDR3 extends over 16 amino acids. CDR3 residues: CASRPRTGPELTEAFF. Written as DNA, the CDR3 is TGTGCCAGTAGGCCCCGGACAGGTCCTGAACTAACTGAAGCTTTCTTT.

Written as DNA, the CDR3 is TGTGCCAGCAGCTCCATCCGGACAGGGAAAGAGACCCAGTACTTC. This translates into CASSSIRTGKETQYF. The rearrangement uses TRBV7-8 and TRBJ2-5; TRBD1 matches 8 bases. The CDR3 is 15 amino acids. The germline V gene encodes CDR1 SGHVS and CDR2 FQNEAQ. V shed 4 bases, J shed 3 bases, and the junction held 7 bases outside the gene matches.

Only a few counts were recorded for this clonotype. DNA of the CDR3: TGTGCCAGCAGTGAACCTGTCTACCAGTCGGACAGAAGGCACAGGCTTACCCCTGAAGCTTTCTTT. This codes for CASSEPVYQSDRRHRLTPEAFF. V and J are TRBV25-1 and TRBJ1-1, with D possibly being TRBD1 (6 bases). The CDR3 is 22 amino acids. Germline V lookup: CDR1 MGHDK, CDR2 SYGVNS. V was clipped by 2 bases and J by 6 bases, with 37 bases between them.

J is TRBJ2-1 and V is TRBV11-2; TRBD2 might be the D (5 bases). Germline lookup yields CDR1 SGHAT and CDR2 FQNNGV. V was pared by 4 bases and J by 8 bases, with 21 bases between. The CDR3 extends over 16 amino acids. The CDR3 loop reads CASSSTHAWAGDEQFF. Written as DNA, the CDR3 is TGTGCCAGCAGCTCTACGCACGCCTGGGCCGGGGATGAGCAGTTCTTC.

The J gene is TRBJ1-1, the V gene TRBV6-1; a weak D match, TRBD1 (5 bases). The CDR3 spans 14 residues. V shed 1 base and J shed 5 bases, with 11 bases lying between them. CDR1 and CDR2 (germline): MNHNS, SASEGT. Written as DNA, the CDR3 is TGTGCCAGCAGTGAAGTGGGGGATTGGACTGAAGCTTTCTTT. It yields the protein CASSEVGDWTEAFF.

CDR3 sequence reads: CASSLRGQIQETQYF. The CDR3 DNA follows: TGTGCCAGCAGCCTGAGGGGACAGATACAAGAGACCCAGTACTTC. The genes are TRBV7-2 and TRBJ2-5; 7 nucleotides align to TRBD1. The CDR3 runs 15 residues. Germline loops: CDR1 SGHTA, CDR2 FQGNSA. Germline trimming cut 5 bases from V and 2 bases from J; bases unmatched to any gene: 8.

The V gene is TRBV20-1, the J gene TRBJ1-2; D may be TRBD1 (5 bases). Per the germline V gene, CDR1 is DFQATT and CDR2 is SNEGSKA (reference sequence). The CDR3 sequence is 15 residues long. V was clipped by 0 bases and J by 6 bases, with 17 bases between them. The CDR3 nucleotides read TGCAGTGCTAGAGATCCCACGGGACTAGAAGATGGCTACACCTTC. It yields the protein CSARDPTGLEDGYTF.

The chain is built from TRBV20-1 and TRBJ1-2, with TRBD1 matching over 8 bases. The germline V gene has CDR1 DFQATT and CDR2 SNEGSKA (reference sequence). The CDR3 is made up of 15 amino acids. After removal of 0 bases from V and 4 bases from J, the junction contained 7 bases not matched to a gene. CDR3 coding DNA: TGCAGTGCTAGAGATTCCACAGGGGGGGTCTATGGCTACACCTTC. Protein product: CSARDSTGGVYGYTF.

CDR3 sequence (DNA): TGCAGTGCTAGAGGGGGTCCTACGGCCCAGTACTTC. Amino acids: CSARGGPTAQYF. The rearrangement uses TRBV20-1 and TRBJ2-7; D is unresolved. CDR1 is DFQATT and CDR2 is SNEGSKA in the germline V gene (reference sequence). V was cut by 1 base and J by 10 bases, with 14 bases left in between. There are 12 residues in the CDR3.

The rearrangement uses TRBV20-1 and TRBJ2-1, with TRBD2 matching 11 bases. Germline V CDR1 and CDR2: DFQATT, SNEGSKA (reference sequence). This CDR3 has 15 amino acids. Losses at the gene ends were 5 bases for V and 5 bases for J; bases not matched to a gene: 8. In DNA, the CDR3 is TGCAGTGCTCGAAAGGGACTAGCGGAGAACAATGAGCAGTTCTTC. Translated, it gives CSARKGLAENNEQFF.

This chain connects TRBV6-1 to TRBJ2-3; 7 bases match TRBD2. Germline CDR1 reads MNHNS; CDR2 reads SASEGT. V dropped 2 bases and J dropped 2; count of bases not matched to a gene: 19. The CDR3 is made up of 20 amino acids. CDR3 residues: CASSEIPGGSDVGDTDTQYF. For the CDR3, the DNA is TGTGCCAGCAGTGAAATCCCCGGGGGGTCAGACGTGGGAGACACAGATACGCAGTATTTT.

The rearrangement links TRBV7-9 to TRBJ2-1, with 9 bases that match TRBD2. Germline V CDR1 and CDR2: SEHNR, FQNEAQ (reference sequence). V trimming: 5 bases; J trimming: 4 bases; junction bases outside the gene matches: 3. The CDR3 covers 14 residues. CDR3 loop: CASSGLAGYNEQFF. The DNA for the CDR3 is TGTGCCAGCAGCGGTCTAGCGGGGTACAATGAGCAGTTCTTC.

This clonotype was counted between two and nine times. In nucleotides, the CDR3 is TGCAGTGCTAGGGGGGCCAGCCGAAACCGATACGAGCAGTACTTC. This encodes CSARGASRNRYEQYF. The chain carries TRBV20-1 and TRBJ2-7, with a tentative D call TRBD1 (6 bases). V lost 3 bases to trimming and J lost 4 bases, with 19 bases between them. CDR1 and CDR2 (germline): DFQATT, SNEGSKA (reference sequence). CDR3 size: 15 residues.

This clonotype was counted between two and nine times. The CDR3 here is CASSTSDPANTGELFF. The CDR3 DNA reads as TGTGCCAGCAGCACTAGCGATCCGGCGAACACCGGGGAGCTGTTTTTT. The V call is TRBV7-9, the J call TRBJ2-2; 7 nucleotides match TRBD2. From germline, CDR1 is SEHNR and CDR2 FQNEAQ (reference sequence). This CDR3 is built from 16 residues. V lost 5 bases to trimming and J lost 0 bases; unmatched junction nucleotides: 6.

The V gene is TRBV27, the J gene TRBJ1-4, with TRBD1 as a possible D gene (5 bases). Germline loops: CDR1 MNHEY, CDR2 SMNVEV (reference sequence). Trimming shortened V by 3 bases and J by 10 bases, and 12 bases separated the two germline ends. This CDR3 contains 13 residues. The CDR3 protein is CASSLSSGRKLFF. CDR3 coding DNA: TGTGCCAGCAGTTTGTCATCAGGGAGAAAACTGTTTTTT.

This chain uses TRBV12-3 or TRBV12-4 with TRBJ1-5, with D perhaps matching TRBD1 (5 bases). The V end was cut by 5 bases, the J end by 7 bases, with 15 bases between. CDR3 size: 14 residues. CDR3 amino acids: CASSTGLGVQPQHF. The CDR3, as DNA: TGTGCCAGCAGTACGGGACTGGGGGTCCAGCCCCAGCATTTT.

This clonotype was recorded a few times. As DNA, the CDR3 is TGTGCCAGCAGTGTTTGGAGGGTAAATTCACCCCTCCACTTT. It translates to CASSVWRVNSPLHF. This sequence joins TRBV6-1 and TRBJ1-6; no reliable D call. Germline V gene lookup returns CDR1 MNHNS and CDR2 SASEGT. Trimming removed 4 bases from V and 7 bases from J, with 11 bases in between. CDR3 size: 14 residues.

This clonotype was seen a handful of times. This chain links TRBV7-6 with TRBJ2-5, with D unresolved. Germline V gene lookup returns CDR1 SGHVS and CDR2 FNYEAQ. Trimming removed 4 bases at V and 7 bases at J, with 7 bases between. The CDR3 spans 11 residues. DNA of the CDR3: TGTGCCAGCAGCTCACGAGGGACCCAGTACTTC. Protein sequence: CASSSRGTQYF.

The chain employs TRBV12-3 or TRBV12-4 and TRBJ1-5; a possible D gene is TRBD1 (6 bases). The length of the CDR3 is 15 residues. V gave up 4 bases and J gave up 0 bases, with 10 bases separating them. The DNA for the CDR3 is TGTGCCAGCAGTTGGACAGCCGGTAGCAATCAGCCCCAGCATTTT. This encodes CASSWTAGSNQPQHF.

The V and J genes are TRBV7-2 and TRBJ2-7; 8 bases agree with TRBD2. The CDR3 contains 16 residues. The V segment lost 2 bases and the J segment 2 bases; nucleotides outside the gene matches: 8. Germline loops: CDR1 SGHTA, CDR2 FQGNSA. CDR3 residues: CASSLSGGRPAYEQYF. For the CDR3, the DNA is TGTGCCAGCAGCTTATCGGGGGGGAGACCCGCCTACGAGCAGTACTTC.

The chain is built from TRBV7-2 and TRBJ2-1; 8 nucleotides align to TRBD2. The CDR3 extends over 15 amino acids. Germline CDR1 is SGHTA and CDR2 is FQGNSA. V lost 5 bases and J lost 6; bases outside the gene matches: 9. Written as DNA, the CDR3 is TGTGCCAGCAGCCTCCTGTCTGGGACTAGCAATGAGCAGTTCTTC. It is translated as CASSLLSGTSNEQFF. Together with reference TRBV7-2 and TRBJ2-1, the CDR3 gives the full variable domain: GAGVSQSPSNKVTEKGKDVELRCDPISGHTALYWYRQSLGQGLEFLIYFQGNSAPDKSGLPSDRFSAERTGGSVSTLTIQRTQQEDSAVYLCASSLLSGTSNEQFFGPGTRLTVL.

The genes are TRBV6-5 and TRBJ2-1, with TRBD2 matching 7 bases. V was pared by 8 bases and J by 4 bases, with 8 bases of the junction left unmatched. There are 14 residues in the CDR3. CDR1 and CDR2 from the germline V gene are MNHEY and SVGAGI. CDR3 residues: CASSQLASYNEQFF. CDR3 nucleotides: TGTGCCAGCTCGCAACTAGCGTCGTACAATGAGCAGTTCTTC.

The chain couples TRBV7-2 to TRBJ2-5; D gene uncertain. The V gene's germline CDR1 is SGHTA and CDR2 FQGNSA. Between the trimmed V and J ends, which lost 1 base and 5 bases, there was a span of 11 bases. There are 14 residues in the CDR3. As DNA, the CDR3 is TGTGCCAGCAGCTTAGATAGGGATCGGGAGACCCAGTACTTC. This gives the protein CASSLDRDRETQYF.